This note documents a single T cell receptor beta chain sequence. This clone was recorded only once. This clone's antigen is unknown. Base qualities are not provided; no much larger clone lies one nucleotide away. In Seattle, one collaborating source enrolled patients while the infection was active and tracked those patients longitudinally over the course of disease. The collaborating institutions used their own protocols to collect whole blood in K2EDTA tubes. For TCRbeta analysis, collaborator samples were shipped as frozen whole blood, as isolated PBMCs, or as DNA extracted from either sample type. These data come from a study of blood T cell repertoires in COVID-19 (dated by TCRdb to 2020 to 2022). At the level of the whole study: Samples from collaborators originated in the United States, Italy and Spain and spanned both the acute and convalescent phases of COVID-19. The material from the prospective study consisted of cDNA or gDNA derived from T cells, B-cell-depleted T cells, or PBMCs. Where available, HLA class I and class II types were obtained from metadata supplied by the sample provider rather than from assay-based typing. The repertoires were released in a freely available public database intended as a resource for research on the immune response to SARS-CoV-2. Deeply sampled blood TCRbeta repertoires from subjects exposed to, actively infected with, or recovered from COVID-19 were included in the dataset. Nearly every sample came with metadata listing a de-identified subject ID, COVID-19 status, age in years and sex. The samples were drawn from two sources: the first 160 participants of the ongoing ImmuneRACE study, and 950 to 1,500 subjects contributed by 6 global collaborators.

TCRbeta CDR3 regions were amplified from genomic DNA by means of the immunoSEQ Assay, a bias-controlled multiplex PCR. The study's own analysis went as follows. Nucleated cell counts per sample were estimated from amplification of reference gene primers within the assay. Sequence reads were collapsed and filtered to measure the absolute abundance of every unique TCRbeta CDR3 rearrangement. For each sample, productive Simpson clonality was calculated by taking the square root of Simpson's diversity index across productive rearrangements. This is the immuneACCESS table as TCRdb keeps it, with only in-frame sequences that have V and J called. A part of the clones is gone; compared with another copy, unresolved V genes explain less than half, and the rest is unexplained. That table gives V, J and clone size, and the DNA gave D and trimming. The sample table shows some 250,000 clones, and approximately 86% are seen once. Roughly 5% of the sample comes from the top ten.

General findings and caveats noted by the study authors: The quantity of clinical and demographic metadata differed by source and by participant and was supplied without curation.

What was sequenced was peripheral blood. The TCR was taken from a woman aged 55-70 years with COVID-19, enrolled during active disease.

The CDR3 loop reads CASSTRDGYTF. The DNA is as follows: TGTGCCAGTAGTACCAGGGATGGCTACACCTTC. Recombination linked TRBV19 to TRBJ1-2; the D gene is perhaps TRBD1, from 5 matching bases. The germline V gene (reference sequence) yields LNHDA for CDR1 and SQIVND for CDR2. Trimming at the junction amounts to 4 bases on V and 6 bases on J, and the germline ends lie 6 bases apart. The CDR3 contains 11 residues, cysteine and phenylalanine counted. Just the 33-base CDR3 DNA is kept, in frame starting at base 1.